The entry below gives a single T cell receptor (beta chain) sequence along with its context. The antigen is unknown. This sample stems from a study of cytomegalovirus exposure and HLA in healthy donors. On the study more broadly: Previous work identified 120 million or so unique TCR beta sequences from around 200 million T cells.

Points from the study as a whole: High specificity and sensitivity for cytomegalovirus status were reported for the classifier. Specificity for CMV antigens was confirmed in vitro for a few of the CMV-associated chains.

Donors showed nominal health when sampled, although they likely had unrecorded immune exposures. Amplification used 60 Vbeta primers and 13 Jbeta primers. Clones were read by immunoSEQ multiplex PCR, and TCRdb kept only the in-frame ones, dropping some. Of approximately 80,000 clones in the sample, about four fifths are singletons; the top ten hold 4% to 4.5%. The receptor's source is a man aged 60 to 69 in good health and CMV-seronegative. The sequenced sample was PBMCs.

CDR3 sequence: CASSLVGGTGGYEQYF. CDR3 bases: TGTGCCAGCAGTTTAGTAGGGGGGACAGGCGGATACGAGCAGTACTTC. The chain couples TRBV27 to TRBJ2-7; TRBD1 matches at 8 bases. V trimming: 2 bases; J trimming: 4 bases; junction bases outside the gene matches: 10. Germline assignment: CDR1 MNHEY and CDR2 SMNVEV (reference sequence). This CDR3 region has 16 residues.